The clone carrying this TCR beta chain was seen at least ten times. Its antigen remains unidentified. The entry originates in a study of T cell repertoires in cytomegalovirus infection. As for the study in general: Public TCR beta signature analysis indicated the presence of both CMV infection and matching HLA type.

TCRdb processed the reads anew with MiXCR; each CDR3 protein has one entry. The table includes about 450,000 distinct CDR3 sequences, 30% to 40% detected once. V shed 6 bases and J shed 3 bases, with 9 bases lying between them. CDR3 length: 12 residues. General study results and limits: HLA-C-restricted TCR beta clonotypes specific for CMV led the ex vivo response.

V is TRBV12-3 or TRBV12-4 and J is TRBJ2-7, with D perhaps TRBD1 (6 bases). What was sequenced was PBMCs. The receptor comes from a human donor in good health (CMV status not recorded). Some clones in this sample may be carry-over from other donors' samples. For the CDR3, the DNA is TGTGCCAGCAGCTCACAGGGCTACGAGCAGTACTTC. As protein: CASSSQGYEQYF.